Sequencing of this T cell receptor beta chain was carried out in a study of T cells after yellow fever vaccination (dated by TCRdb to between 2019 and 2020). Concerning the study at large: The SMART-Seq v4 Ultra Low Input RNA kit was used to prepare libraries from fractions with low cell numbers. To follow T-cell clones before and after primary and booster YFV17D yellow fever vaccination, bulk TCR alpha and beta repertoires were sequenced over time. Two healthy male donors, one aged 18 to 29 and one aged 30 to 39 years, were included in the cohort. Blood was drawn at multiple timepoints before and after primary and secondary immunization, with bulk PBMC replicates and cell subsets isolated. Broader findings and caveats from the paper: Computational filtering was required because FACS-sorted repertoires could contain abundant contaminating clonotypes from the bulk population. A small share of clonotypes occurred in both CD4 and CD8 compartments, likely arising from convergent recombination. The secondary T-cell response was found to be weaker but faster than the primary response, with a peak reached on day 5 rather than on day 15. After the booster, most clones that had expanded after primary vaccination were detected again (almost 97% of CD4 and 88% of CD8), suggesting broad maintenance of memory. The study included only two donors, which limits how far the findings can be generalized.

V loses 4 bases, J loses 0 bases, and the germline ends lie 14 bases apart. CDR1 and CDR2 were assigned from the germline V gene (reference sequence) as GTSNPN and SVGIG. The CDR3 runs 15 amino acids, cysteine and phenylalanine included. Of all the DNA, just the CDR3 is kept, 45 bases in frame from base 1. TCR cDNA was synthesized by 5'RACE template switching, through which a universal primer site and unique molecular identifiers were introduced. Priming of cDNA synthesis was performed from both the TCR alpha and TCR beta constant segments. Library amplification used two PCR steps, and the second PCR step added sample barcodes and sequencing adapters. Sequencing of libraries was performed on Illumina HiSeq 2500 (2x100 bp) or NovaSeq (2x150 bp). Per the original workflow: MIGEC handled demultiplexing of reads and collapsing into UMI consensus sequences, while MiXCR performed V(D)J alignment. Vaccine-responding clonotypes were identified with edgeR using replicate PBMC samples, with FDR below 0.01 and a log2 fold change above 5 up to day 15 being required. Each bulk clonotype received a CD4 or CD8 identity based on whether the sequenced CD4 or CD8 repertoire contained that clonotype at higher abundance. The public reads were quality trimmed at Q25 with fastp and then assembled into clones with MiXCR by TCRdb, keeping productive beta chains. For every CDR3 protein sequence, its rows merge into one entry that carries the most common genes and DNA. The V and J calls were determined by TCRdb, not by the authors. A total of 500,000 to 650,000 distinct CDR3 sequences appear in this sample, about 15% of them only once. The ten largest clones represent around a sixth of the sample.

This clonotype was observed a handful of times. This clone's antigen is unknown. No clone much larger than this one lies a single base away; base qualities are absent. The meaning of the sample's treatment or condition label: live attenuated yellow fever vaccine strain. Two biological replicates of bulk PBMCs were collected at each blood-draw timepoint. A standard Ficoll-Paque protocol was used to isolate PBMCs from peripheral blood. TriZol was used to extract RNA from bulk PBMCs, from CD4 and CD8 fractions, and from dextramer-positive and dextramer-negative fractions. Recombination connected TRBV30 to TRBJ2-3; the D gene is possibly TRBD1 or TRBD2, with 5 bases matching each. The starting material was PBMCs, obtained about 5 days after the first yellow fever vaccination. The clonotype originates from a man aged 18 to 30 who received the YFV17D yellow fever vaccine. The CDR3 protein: CAWNSAGASTDTQYF. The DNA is TGTGCCTGGAATTCGGCCGGGGCTAGCACAGATACGCAGTATTTT.